This T cell receptor (beta chain) was found in a study of T cell changes during pregnancy in multiple sclerosis. Trimming removed 2 bases from V and 4 bases from J; junction bases left unmatched: 7. Germline CDR1 and CDR2: MDHEN and SYDVKM. CDR3 size: 15 residues. The repertoire was sequenced with immunoSEQ multiplex PCR; TCRdb's copy has only in-frame clones and lacks some. The table lists about 13,000 clones, roughly 88% of them singletons. The receptor comes from a female donor in good health, enrolled as a control in a pregnancy study. This chain links TRBV28 with TRBJ2-5; 7 bases are a match to TRBD1. This sample comprised CD8+ T cells from peripheral blood mononuclear cells, obtained after pregnancy. CDR3 sequence reads: CASSLRQGVGETQYF. The CDR3 DNA sequence: TGTGCCAGCAGTTTAAGACAGGGAGTGGGAGAGACCCAGTACTTC. The whole variable domain, filled in from reference TRBV28 and TRBJ2-5, reads DVKVTQSSRYLVKRTGEKVFLECVQDMDHENMFWYRQDPGLGLRLIYFSYDVKMKEKGDIPEGYSVSREKKERFSLILESASTNQTSMYLCASSLRQGVGETQYFGPGTRLLVL.